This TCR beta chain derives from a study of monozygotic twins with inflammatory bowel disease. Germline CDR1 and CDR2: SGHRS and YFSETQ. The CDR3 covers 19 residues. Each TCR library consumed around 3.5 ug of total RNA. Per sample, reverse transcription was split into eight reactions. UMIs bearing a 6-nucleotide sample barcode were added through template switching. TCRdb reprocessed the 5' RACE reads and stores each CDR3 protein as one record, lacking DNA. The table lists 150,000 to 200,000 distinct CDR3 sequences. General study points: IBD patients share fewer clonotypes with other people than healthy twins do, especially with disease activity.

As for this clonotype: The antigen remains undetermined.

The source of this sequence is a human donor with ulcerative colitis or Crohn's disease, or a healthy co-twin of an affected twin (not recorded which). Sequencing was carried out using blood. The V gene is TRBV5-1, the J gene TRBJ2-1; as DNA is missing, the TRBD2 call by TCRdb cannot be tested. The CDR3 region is CASSFPTSGASTGYNEQFF.